The 2 T cell receptor beta chains below were found in one sample sequenced in a study of long-term antiretroviral therapy in people with HIV. Researchers ran immunoSEQ v3.0 at survey level. This table comes from immunoSEQ multiplex PCR, and its TCRdb copy is limited to in-frame clones, with some not included. The sample has just under 30,000 clones, roughly nine tenths seen once; the top ten hold less than 8.5%. This sample comprised unsorted PBMCs, obtained around 5 years before starting antiretroviral therapy. The receptors originated from a man aged 45-60 years with HIV.

The rearrangement joins TRBV7-2 to TRBJ1-1; D remains unclear. Trimming took off 4 bases at V and 8 bases at J, with 8 bases between the two ends. The V gene's germline CDR1 is SGHTA and CDR2 FQGNSA. The CDR3 sequence is 11 residues long. DNA for the CDR3: TGTGCCAGCAGCTCCGAGGTAGAAGCTTTCTTT. As protein: CASSSEVEAFF.

The chain recombines TRBV6-6 with TRBJ1-5; D is perhaps TRBD1 (6 bases). This CDR3 has 16 amino acids. CDR1 MNHNY and CDR2 SVGAGI come from the germline V gene (reference sequence). The germline V and J ends were trimmed by 6 bases and 0 bases, with 15 bases remaining between them. The CDR3 region is CASRPRTDNSNQPQHF. CDR3 bases: TGTGCCAGCAGACCAAGGACAGACAATAGCAATCAGCCCCAGCATTTT.